The 3 T cell receptor beta chains reported below all come from one sample, sequenced in a study of tumor-infiltrating lymphocytes in primary liver carcinoma. The study co-extracted DNA and RNA from 20-30 mg of unsorted bulk tissue. TCR beta cDNA was made from 500 ng total RNA with a constant-region primer. Investigators got TCR beta libraries out of three nested multiplex PCR rounds, done with slightly modified ARM-PCR. With TRBV1-TRBV30 forward primers and a C-beta reverse primer, the first two PCR rounds were run for nine to eleven cycles each. One entry per CDR3 protein, called by TCRdb with MiXCR from the multiplex PCR reads. There are approximately 37,000 distinct CDR3 sequences in the sample; roughly 74% occur only once, and 15% to 20% lies in the top ten. Sequenced sample: liver tumor tissue from sampling region 4. The subset is: tumor region T4, right-lateral pole. The receptors originated from a man aged 35-49 years with primary liver carcinoma and hepatitis B virus infection.

Comments on this clonotype: The junction and the germline gene differ at one end; a read error may be behind it. The chain employs TRBV6-2 or TRBV6-3 and TRBJ2-3, with 11 nucleotides matching TRBD2. The CDR3 runs 16 residues. Germline CDR1 is MNHEY and CDR2 is SVGEGT. For the CDR3, the DNA is TGTGCCAGCAGTTACTTAGCGGGAGGGCCGGCAGATACGCAGTATTTC. Translation: CASSYLAGGPADTQYF.

This clonotype was detected only once. The V and J genes are TRBV5-5 and TRBJ2-5; D remains ambiguous. The CDR3 is 12 residues long. Germline V gene sequence: CDR1 SGHKS, CDR2 YYEKEE (reference sequence). The DNA of the CDR3 is TGTACCAACAGCTTGGGTACTGAGACCCAGTACTTC. Translated: CTNSLGTETQYF.

Turning to this clonotype: At one boundary the junction diverges from the germline segment, which might be a read error. The chain uses TRBV7-8 and TRBJ2-7, with 7 bases that match TRBD1. The CDR3 has 13 residues. CDR1 and CDR2 from the germline V gene are SGHVS and FQNEAQ. CDR3 sequence: CARNRDSSYEQYF. The CDR3 DNA reads as TGTGCCAGAAACCGGGACAGCTCCTATGAGCAGTACTTC. Looking up the rest from reference TRBV7-8 and TRBJ2-7 gives the full variable domain: GAGVSQSPRYKVAKRGQDVALRCDPISGHVSLFWYQQALGQGPEFLTYFQNEAQLDKSGLPSDRFFAERPEGSVSTLKIQRTQQEDSAVYLCARNRDSSYEQYFGPGTRLTVT.